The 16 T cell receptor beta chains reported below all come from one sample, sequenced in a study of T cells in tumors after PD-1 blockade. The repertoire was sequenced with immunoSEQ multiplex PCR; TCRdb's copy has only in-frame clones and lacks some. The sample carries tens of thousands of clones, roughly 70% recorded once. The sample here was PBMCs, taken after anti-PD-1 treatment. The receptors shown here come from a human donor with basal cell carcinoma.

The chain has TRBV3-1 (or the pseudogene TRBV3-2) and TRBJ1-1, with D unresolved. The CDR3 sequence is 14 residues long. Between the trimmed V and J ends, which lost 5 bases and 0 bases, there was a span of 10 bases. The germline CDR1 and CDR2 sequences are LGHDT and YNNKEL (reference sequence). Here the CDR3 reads CASSYQGLNTEAFF. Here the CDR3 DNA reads TGTGCCAGCAGCTATCAAGGACTGAACACTGAAGCTTTCTTT.

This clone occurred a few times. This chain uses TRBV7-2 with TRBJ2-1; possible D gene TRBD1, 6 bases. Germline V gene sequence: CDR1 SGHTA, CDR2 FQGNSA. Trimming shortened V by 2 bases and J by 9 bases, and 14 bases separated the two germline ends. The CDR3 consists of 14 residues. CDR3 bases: TGTGCCAGCAGCTTAATGCCGAGAGGGGGTGAGCAGTTCTTC. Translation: CASSLMPRGGEQFF.

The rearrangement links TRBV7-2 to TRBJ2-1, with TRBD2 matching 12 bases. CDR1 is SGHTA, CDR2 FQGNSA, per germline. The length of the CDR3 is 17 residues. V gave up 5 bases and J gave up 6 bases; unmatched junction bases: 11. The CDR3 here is CASSPSLTSGGGNEQFF. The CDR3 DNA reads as TGTGCCAGCAGCCCGAGTCTGACTAGCGGGGGAGGCAATGAGCAGTTCTTC.

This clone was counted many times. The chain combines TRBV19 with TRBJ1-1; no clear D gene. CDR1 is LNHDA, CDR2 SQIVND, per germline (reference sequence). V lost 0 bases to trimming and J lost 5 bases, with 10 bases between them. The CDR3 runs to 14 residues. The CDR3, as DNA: TGTGCCAGTAGTATAGATCCGGGCGAGACTGAAGCTTTCTTT. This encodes CASSIDPGETEAFF.

The CDR3 DNA reads as TGTGCCAGCAGAACCGGGACAGTGGCTTCACCCCTCCACTTT. Amino acid sequence: CASRTGTVASPLHF. The V gene is TRBV28, the J gene TRBJ1-6; 7 bases align to TRBD1. The CDR3 is 14 residues long. V trimming: 6 bases; J trimming: 9 bases; junction bases outside the gene matches: 8. In germline, CDR1 is MDHEN, CDR2 SYDVKM.

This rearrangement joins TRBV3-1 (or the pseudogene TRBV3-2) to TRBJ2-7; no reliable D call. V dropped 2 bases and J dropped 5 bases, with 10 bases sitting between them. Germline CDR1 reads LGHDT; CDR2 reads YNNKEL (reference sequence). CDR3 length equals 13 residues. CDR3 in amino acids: CASSQTVRNEQYF. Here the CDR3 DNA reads TGTGCCAGCAGCCAAACAGTTCGGAACGAGCAGTACTTC.

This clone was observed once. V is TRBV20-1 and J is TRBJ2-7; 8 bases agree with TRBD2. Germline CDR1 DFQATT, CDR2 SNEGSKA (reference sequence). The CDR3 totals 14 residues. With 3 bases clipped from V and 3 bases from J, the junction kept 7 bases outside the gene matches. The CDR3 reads CSASTLAGYYEQYF. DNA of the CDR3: TGCAGTGCTAGTACTTTAGCGGGATACTACGAGCAGTACTTC.

CDR3 amino acids: CASSSLTSGAYEQYF. For the CDR3, the DNA is TGTGCCAGCAGTTCGCTTACTAGCGGGGCCTACGAGCAGTACTTC. The V and J genes are TRBV6-5 and TRBJ2-7, with 10 bases fitting TRBD2. CDR1 and CDR2 (germline): MNHEY, SVGAGI. The length of the CDR3 is 15 residues. V dropped 4 bases and J dropped 2; count of bases not matched to a gene: 5.

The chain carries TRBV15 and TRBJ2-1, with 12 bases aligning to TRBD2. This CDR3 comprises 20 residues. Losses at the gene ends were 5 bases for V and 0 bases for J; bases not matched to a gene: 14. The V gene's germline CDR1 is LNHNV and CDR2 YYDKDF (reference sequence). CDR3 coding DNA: TGTGCCACCAGCTTTAGGCCACTAGCGGGGGGACAAAGCTCCTACAATGAGCAGTTCTTC. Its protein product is CATSFRPLAGGQSSYNEQFF.

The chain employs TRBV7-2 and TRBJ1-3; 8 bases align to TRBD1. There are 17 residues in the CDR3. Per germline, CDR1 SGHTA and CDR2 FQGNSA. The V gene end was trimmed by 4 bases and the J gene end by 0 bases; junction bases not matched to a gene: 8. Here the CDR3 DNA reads TGTGCCAGCAGCTCCTGGACAGGGTCAAACTCTGGAAACACCATATATTTT. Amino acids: CASSSWTGSNSGNTIYF.

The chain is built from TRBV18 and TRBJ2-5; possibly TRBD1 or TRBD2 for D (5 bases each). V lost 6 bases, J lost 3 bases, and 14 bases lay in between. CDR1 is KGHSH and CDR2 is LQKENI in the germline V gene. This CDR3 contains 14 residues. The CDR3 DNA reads TGTGCCAGCTCCCCAGGGAGACTAAAAGAGACCCAGTACTTC. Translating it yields CASSPGRLKETQYF.

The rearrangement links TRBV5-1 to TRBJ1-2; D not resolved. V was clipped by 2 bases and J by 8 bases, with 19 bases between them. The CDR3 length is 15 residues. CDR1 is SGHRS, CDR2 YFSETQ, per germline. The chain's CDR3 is CASSLGSRDPQGYTF. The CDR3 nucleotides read TGCGCCAGCAGCTTAGGATCCCGGGATCCGCAAGGCTACACCTTC.

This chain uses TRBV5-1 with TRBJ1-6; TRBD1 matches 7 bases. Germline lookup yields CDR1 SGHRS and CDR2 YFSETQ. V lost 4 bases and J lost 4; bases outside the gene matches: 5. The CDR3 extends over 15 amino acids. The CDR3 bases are TGCGCCAGCAGCCCCGAGGGACAGTATAATTCACCCCTCCACTTT. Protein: CASSPEGQYNSPLHF.

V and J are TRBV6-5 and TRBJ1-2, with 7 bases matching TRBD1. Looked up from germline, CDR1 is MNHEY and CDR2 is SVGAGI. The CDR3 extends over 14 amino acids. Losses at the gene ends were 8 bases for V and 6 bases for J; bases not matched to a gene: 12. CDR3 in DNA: TGTGCCAGCCTTCGACAGGGATTGGGGGATGGCTACACCTTC. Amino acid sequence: CASLRQGLGDGYTF.

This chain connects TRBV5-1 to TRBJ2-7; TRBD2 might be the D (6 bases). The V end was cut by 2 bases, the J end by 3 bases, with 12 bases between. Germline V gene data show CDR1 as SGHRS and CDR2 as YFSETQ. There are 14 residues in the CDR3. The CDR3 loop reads CASSFRLENYEQYF. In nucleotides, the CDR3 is TGCGCCAGCAGCTTTCGACTAGAGAACTACGAGCAGTACTTC.

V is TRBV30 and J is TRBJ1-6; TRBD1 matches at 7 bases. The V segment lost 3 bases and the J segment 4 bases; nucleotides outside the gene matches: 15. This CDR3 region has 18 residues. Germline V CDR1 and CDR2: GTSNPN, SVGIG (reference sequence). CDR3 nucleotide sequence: TGTGCCTGGAGAGACCCTCCCAGGGGGTCGGGATATAATTCACCCCTCCACTTT. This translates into CAWRDPPRGSGYNSPLHF.